This T cell receptor beta chain originates from a study of graft-versus-host responses after intestinal transplantation. This CDR3 contains 14 residues. The V end lost 3 bases, the J end lost 0 bases, and 11 bases lay between the germline ends. In germline, CDR1 is GTSNPN, CDR2 SVGIG (reference sequence). Sequenced by immunoSEQ multiplex PCR; TCRdb stores in-frame clones only, minus some. The repertoire holds tens of thousands of clones, with around 86% as singletons. In regard to this clone: Its target is not known.

The study's findings and limits: The authors found GvH clones in recipient marrow, some appearing first in ileum or blood.

The specimen was unstimulated CD8+ T cells sorted from spleen or lymph node cells, collected before transplant. The receptor was isolated from a human donor who was the organ donor for an intestinal transplant. This chain links TRBV30 with TRBJ1-1, with D perhaps TRBD1 (5 bases). The CDR3 DNA sequence: TGTGCCTGGAGGGCCAGAGGGGTGAACACTGAAGCTTTCTTT. This sequence encodes CAWRARGVNTEAFF.